The clone carrying this TCR beta chain was counted only a few times. The CDR3 loop spans 17 amino acids. Looked up from germline, CDR1 is KGHSH and CDR2 is LQKENI. V shed 6 bases, J shed 3 bases, and the junction held 12 bases outside the gene matches. Profiled with immunoSEQ multiplex PCR; TCRdb holds only in-frame clones, not every one. The sample has 19,000 or so clones; about four fifths are singletons. This specimen comes from a study of blood T cell repertoires in COVID-19. Study-level information: Sample material is recorded as cDNA or gDNA derived from T cells, B-cell-depleted T cells, or PBMCs.

The source of this sequence is a human donor in a cohort sampled during active COVID-19. The J gene is TRBJ2-1, the V gene TRBV18; 9 bases match TRBD2. The sample comprised peripheral blood. DNA for the CDR3: TGTGCCAGCTCCCGACGCCCTAGCGGGACCTTCTACAATGAGCAGTTCTTC. It is translated as CASSRRPSGTFYNEQFF.